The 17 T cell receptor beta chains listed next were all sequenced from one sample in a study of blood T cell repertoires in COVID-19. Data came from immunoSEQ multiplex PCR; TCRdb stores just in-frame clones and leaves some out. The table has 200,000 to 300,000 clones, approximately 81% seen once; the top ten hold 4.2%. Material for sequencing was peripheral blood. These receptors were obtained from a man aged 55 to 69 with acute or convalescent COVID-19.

In DNA form, the CDR3 reads TGTGCCAGCAGCCTTCGTACTAGCGGCCAAGAGACCCAGTACTTC. Residues: CASSLRTSGQETQYF. The genes are TRBV3-1 (or the pseudogene TRBV3-2) and TRBJ2-5; 8 nucleotides align to TRBD2. V trimming: 4 bases; J trimming: 1 base; junction bases outside the gene matches: 5. The CDR3 runs to 15 residues. The germline V gene encodes CDR1 LGHDT and CDR2 YNNKEL (reference sequence).

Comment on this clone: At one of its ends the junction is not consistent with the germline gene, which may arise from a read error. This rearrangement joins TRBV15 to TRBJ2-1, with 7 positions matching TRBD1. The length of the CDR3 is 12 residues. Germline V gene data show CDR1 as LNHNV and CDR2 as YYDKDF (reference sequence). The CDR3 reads CATSRDGRGRVF. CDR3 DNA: TGTGCCACCAGCAGAGATGGAAGGGGGCGGGTCTTC. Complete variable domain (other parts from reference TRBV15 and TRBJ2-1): DAMVIQNPRYQVTQFGKPVTLSCSQTLNHNVMYWYQQKSSQAPKLLFHYYDKDFNNEADTPDNFQSRRPNTSFCFLDIRSPGLGDTAMYLCATSRDGRGRVFGPGTRLTVL.

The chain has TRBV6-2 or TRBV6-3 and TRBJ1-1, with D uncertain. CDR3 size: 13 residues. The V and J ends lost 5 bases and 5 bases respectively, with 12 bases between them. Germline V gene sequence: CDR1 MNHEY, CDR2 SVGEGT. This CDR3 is CASSPMLGTEAFF. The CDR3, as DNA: TGTGCCAGCAGTCCGATGCTCGGGACTGAAGCTTTCTTT.

The CDR3 is CASSLATGGLSYEQYF. DNA of the CDR3: TGTGCCAGCAGCTTAGCGACGGGGGGCCTCTCCTACGAGCAGTACTTC. The chain is built from TRBV7-8 and TRBJ2-7, with a tentative D call TRBD2 (7 bases). V shed 0 bases and J shed 0 bases, with 12 bases lying between them. Germline V gene lookup returns CDR1 SGHVS and CDR2 FQNEAQ. The CDR3 length is 16 residues.

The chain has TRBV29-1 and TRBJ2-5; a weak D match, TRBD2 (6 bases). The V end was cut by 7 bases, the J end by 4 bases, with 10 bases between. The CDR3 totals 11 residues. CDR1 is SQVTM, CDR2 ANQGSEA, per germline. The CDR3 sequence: CSARRGETQYF. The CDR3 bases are TGCAGCGCCAGGAGGGGAGAGACCCAGTACTTC.

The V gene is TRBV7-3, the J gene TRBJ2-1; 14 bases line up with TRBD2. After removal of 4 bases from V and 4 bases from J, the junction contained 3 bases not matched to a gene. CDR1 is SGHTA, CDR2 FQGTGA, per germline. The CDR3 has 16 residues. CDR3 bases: TGTGCCAGCAGCTGGGGGACTAGCGGGAGTTACAATGAGCAGTTCTTC. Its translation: CASSWGTSGSYNEQFF.

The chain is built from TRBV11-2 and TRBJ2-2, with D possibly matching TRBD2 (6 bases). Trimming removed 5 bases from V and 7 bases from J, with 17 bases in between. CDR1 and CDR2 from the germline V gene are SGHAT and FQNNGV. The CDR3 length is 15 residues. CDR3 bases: TGTGCCAGCAGCCGACCTGTTAGGAGGGGCGGGGAGCTGTTTTTT. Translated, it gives CASSRPVRRGGELFF.

The CDR3 region is CASTFPGTGYAGELFF. In DNA form, the CDR3 reads TGTGCCAGCACCTTCCCGGGGACAGGTTACGCCGGGGAGCTGTTTTTT. The chain is built from TRBV28 and TRBJ2-2; 8 bases map to TRBD1. The V and J ends lost 7 bases and 6 bases, in that order; junction bases with no gene match: 13. CDR1 MDHEN and CDR2 SYDVKM come from the germline V gene. This CDR3 is 16 amino acids long. Full variable domain (remainder filled in from reference TRBV28 and TRBJ2-2): DVKVTQSSRYLVKRTGEKVFLECVQDMDHENMFWYRQDPGLGLRLIYFSYDVKMKEKGDIPEGYSVSREKKERFSLILESASTNQTSMYLCASTFPGTGYAGELFFGEGSRLTVL.

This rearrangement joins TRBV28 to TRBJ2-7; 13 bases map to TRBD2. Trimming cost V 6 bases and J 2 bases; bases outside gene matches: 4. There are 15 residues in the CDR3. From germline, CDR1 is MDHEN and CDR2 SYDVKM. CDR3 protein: CASSLGLAGPYEQYF. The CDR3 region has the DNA TGTGCCAGCAGCCTGGGACTAGCGGGGCCCTACGAGCAGTACTTC.

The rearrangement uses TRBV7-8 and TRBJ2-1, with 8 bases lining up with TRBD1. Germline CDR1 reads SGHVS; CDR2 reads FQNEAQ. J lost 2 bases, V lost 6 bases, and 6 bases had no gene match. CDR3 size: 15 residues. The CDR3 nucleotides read TGTGCCAGCAGAGTAGGACAGGGTCCCTACAATGAGCAGTTCTTC. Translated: CASRVGQGPYNEQFF.

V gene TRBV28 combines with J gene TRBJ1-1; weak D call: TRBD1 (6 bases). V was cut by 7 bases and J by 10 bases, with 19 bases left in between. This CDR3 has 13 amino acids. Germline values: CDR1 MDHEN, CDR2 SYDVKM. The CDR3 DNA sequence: TGTGCCAGCAAAGTCGGGACATCGAGGGGAGCTTTCTTT. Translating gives CASKVGTSRGAFF.

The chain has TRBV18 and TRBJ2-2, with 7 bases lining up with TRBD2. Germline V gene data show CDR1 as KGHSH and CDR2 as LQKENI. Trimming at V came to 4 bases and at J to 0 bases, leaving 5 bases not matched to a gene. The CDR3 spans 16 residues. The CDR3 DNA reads TGTGCCAGCTCACAACCTAGCGGTGCGAACACCGGGGAGCTGTTTTTT. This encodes CASSQPSGANTGELFF. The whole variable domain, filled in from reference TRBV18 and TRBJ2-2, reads NAGVMQNPRHLVRRRGQEARLRCSPMKGHSHVYWYRQLPEEGLKFMVYLQKENIIDESGMPKERFSAEFPKEGPSILRIQQVVRGDSAAYFCASSQPSGANTGELFFGEGSRLTVL.

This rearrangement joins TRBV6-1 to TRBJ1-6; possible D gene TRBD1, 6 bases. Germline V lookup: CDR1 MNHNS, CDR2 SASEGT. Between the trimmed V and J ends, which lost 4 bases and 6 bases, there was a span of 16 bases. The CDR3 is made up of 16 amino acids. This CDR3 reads CASSGQGKIFNSPLHF. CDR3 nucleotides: TGTGCCAGCAGTGGGCAGGGGAAAATCTTTAATTCACCCCTCCACTTT.

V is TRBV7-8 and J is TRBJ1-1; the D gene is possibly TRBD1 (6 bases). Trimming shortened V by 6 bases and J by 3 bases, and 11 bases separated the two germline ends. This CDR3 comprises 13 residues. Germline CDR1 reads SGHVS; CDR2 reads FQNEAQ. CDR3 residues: CASRVQGDTEAFF. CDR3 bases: TGTGCCAGCAGGGTACAGGGCGACACTGAAGCTTTCTTT.

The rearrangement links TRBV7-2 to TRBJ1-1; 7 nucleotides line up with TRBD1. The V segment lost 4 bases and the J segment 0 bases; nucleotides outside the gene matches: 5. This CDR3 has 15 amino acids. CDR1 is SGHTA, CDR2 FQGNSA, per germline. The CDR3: CASSSGGWMNTEAFF. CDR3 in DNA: TGTGCCAGCAGCTCAGGGGGATGGATGAACACTGAAGCTTTCTTT.

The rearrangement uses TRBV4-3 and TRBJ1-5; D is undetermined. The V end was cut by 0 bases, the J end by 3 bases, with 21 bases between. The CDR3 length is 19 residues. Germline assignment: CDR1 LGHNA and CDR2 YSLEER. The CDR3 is CASSQDLPGGGVFNQPQHF. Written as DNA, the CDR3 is TGCGCCAGCAGCCAAGATCTCCCGGGCGGCGGGGTTTTCAATCAGCCCCAGCATTTT.

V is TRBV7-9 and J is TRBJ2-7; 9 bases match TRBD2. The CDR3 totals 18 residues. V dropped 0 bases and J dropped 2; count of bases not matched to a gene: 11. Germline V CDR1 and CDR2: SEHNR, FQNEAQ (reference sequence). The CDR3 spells CASSLAGTSGLHPYEQYF. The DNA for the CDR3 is TGTGCCAGCAGCTTAGCAGGAACTAGCGGGCTCCATCCCTACGAGCAGTACTTC.